This TCR beta chain originates from a study of shared clonotypes between healthy human individuals. Study at large: The plates for each donor numbered three CD4 naive, three CD4 memory, two CD8 naive and one CD8 memory.

Nashville, Tennessee was home to all donors, who were Caucasian adults. Original methodology: Sequence data from immunoSEQ were junction-only and lacked quality scores; consequently, filtering differed. Profiled with immunoSEQ multiplex PCR; TCRdb holds only in-frame clones, not every one. That table gives V, J and clone size, and the DNA gave D and trimming. Among nearly 1,000,000 clones listed, 76% were seen once. This clonotype was obtained from a young man in good health. The source material was memory CD4+ T cells sorted from blood. Regarding subset: CD45RA-negative fraction.

CDR3 region: CASSEVQGNSPLHF. As DNA, the CDR3 is TGTGCCAGCAGTGAAGTTCAGGGTAATTCACCCCTCCACTTT. This chain links TRBV2 with TRBJ1-6; D possibly corresponds to TRBD1 (5 bases). The ends were cut back, 1 base at V and 6 bases at J, with 7 bases in the middle. The germline gives CDR1 SNHLY, CDR2 FYNNEI. This CDR3 region has 14 residues.